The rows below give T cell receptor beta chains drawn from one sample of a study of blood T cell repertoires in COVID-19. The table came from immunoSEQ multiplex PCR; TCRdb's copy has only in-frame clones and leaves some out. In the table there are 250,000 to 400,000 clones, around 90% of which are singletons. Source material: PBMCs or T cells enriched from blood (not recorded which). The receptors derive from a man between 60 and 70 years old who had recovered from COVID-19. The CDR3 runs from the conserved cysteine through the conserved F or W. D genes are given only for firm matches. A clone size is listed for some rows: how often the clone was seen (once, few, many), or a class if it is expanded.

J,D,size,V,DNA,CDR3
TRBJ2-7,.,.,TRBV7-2,TGTGCCAGCAGCTTAGACTGGGGGTCGAACAGGGCGGGGCAGTACTTC,CASSLDWGSNRAGQYF
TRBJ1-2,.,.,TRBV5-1,TGCGCCAGCAGTCAAGCGGGGGTTTCGAACTATGGCTACACCTTC,CASSQAGVSNYGYTF
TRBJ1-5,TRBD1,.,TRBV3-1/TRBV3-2,TGTGCCAGCAGCCAACAGGGGGCGAACCAGCCCCAGCATTTT,CASSQQGANQPQHF
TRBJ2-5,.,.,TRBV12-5,TGTGCTAGTGGTTCAGAAGAGACCCAGTACTTC,CASGSEETQYF
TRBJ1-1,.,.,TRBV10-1,TGCGCCAGCAGTGAGTCGCGGGGGGTACGGACTGAAGCTTTCTTT,CASSESRGVRTEAFF
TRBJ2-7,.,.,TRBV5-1,TGCGCCAGCAGCTTGGCCCCAGGCGACTCCTACGAGCAGTACTTC,CASSLAPGDSYEQYF
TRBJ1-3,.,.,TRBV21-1,TGTGCCAGCAGCCCTACTGGGGGGAATGGACAGGGGGCAAATGGAAACACCATATATTTT,CASSPTGGNGQGANGNTIYF
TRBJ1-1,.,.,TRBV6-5,TGTGCCAGCAAATTCAGGGGCATGAACACTGAAGCTTTCTTT,CASKFRGMNTEAFF
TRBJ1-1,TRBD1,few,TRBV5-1,TGCGCCAGCAGCAAACCAACAGGGGGCTTTGACACTGAAGCTTTCTTT,CASSKPTGGFDTEAFF
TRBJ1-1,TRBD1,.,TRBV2,TGTGCCAGCGGACAGGGAATTAACACTGAAGCTTTCTTT,CASGQGINTEAFF
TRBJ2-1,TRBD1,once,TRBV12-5,TGTGCTAGTGGTTCGTGGGGACAGGGGGCCAGTGAGCAGTTCTTC,CASGSWGQGASEQFF
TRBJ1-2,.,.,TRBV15,TGTGCCACCAGCAGAGACGGGAACTATGGCTACACCTTC,CATSRDGNYGYTF
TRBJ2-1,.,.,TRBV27,TGTGCCAGCAGTTTTCGACCGAACTCGAGCCCAGGGGAGCAGTTCTTC,CASSFRPNSSPGEQFF
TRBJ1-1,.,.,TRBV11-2,TGTGCCAGCAGCCAGACATTTCCGAACACTGAAGCTTTCTTT,CASSQTFPNTEAFF
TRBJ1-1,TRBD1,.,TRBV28,TGTGCCAGCAGACTCGGACAGGCGAACACTGAAGCTTTCTTT,CASRLGQANTEAFF
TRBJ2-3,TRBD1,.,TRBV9,TGTGCCAGCAGCTACGGACAGGGGGTTACAGATACGCAGTATTTT,CASSYGQGVTDTQYF
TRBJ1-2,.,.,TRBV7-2,TGTGCCAGCAGCTTAGGCTCAGAATACCATGGCTACACCTTC,CASSLGSEYHGYTF
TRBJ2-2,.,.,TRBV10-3,TGTGCCACCTCGGATGGGGCCGACACCGGGGAGCTGTTTTTT,CATSDGADTGELFF
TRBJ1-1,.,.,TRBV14,TGTGCCAGCAGCCAAGATCAGGTCATGAACACTGAAGCTTTCTTT,CASSQDQVMNTEAFF
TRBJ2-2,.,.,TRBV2,TGTGCCAGCAGTGAAGCGCGAGGGTACACCGGGGAGCTGTTTTTT,CASSEARGYTGELFF
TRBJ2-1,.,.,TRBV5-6,TGTGCCAGCAGCTTGTTCGGTCAAAGCTCCTACAATGAGCAGTTCTTC,CASSLFGQSSYNEQFF
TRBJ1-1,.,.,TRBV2,TGTGCCAGCAGTGCTGCGGGTGGGGACACTGAAGCTTTCTTT,CASSAAGGDTEAFF
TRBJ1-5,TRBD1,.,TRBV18,TGTGCCAGCTCACCAGGACAGGCTCGCCATAGCAATCAGCCCCAGCATTTT,CASSPGQARHSNQPQHF
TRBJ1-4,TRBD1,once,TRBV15,TGTGCCACCAGCACCAGGACAGGGAATGAAAAACTGTTTTTT,CATSTRTGNEKLFF
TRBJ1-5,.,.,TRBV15,TGTGCCACCAGCAGAGAAATGGCACGGACTAATCAGCCCCAGCATTTT,CATSREMARTNQPQHF
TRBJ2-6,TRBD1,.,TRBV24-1,TGTGCCACCAGTCCGAACAGGGGATCTGGGGCCAACGTCCTGACTTTC,CATSPNRGSGANVLTF
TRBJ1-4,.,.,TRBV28,TGTGCCAGCAGTTTTGGACAAGCCGATGAAAAACTGTTTTTT,CASSFGQADEKLFF
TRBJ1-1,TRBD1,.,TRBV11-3,TGTGCCAGCAGCTGGACAGGACTCACTGAAGCTTTCTTT,CASSWTGLTEAFF
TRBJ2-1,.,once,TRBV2,TGTGCCAGCAGTGATAGGGCAGGGCTGGCGGATGAGCAGTTCTTC,CASSDRAGLADEQFF
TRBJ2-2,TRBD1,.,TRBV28,TGTGCCAGCAGTTTGTGGACAGGGACCACCGGGGAGCTGTTTTTT,CASSLWTGTTGELFF